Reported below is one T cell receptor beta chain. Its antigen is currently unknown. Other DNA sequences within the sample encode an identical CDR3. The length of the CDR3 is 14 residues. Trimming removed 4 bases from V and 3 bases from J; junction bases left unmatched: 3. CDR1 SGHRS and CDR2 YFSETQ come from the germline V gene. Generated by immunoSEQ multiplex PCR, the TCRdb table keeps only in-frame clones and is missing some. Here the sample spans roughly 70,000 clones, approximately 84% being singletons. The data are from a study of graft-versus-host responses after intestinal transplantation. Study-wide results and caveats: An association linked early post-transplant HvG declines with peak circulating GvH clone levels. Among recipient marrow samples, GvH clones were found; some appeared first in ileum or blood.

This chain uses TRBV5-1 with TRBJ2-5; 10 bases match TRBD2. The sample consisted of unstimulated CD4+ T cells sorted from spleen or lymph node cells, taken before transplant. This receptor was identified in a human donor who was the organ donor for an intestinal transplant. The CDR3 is CASSPGLAEETQYF. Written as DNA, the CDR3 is TGCGCCAGCAGCCCCGGACTAGCGGAAGAGACCCAGTACTTC.